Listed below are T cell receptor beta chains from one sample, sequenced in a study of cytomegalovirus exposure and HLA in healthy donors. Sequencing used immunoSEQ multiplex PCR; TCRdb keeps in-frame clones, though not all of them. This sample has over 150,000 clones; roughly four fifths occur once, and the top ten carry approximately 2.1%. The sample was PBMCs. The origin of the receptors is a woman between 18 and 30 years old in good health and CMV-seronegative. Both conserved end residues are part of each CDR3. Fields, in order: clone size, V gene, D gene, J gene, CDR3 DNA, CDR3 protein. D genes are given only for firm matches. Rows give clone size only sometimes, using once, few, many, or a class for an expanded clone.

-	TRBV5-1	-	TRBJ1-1	TGCGCCAGCGCACTCAGGGAAAGCACTGAAGCTTTCTTT	CASALRESTEAFF
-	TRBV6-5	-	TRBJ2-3	TGTGCCAGCAGTTTCCAACAGACAGATACGCAGTATTTT	CASSFQQTDTQYF
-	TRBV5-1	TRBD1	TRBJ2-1	TGCGCCAGCAGACCATTAACCTTTCAAACAGGGGGCGAGTACAATGAGCAGTTCTTC	CASRPLTFQTGGEYNEQFF
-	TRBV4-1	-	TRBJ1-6	TGCGCCAGCAGCCAAACAGGGTTGGGATCACCCCTCCACTTT	CASSQTGLGSPLHF
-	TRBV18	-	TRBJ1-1	TGTGCCAGCTCACCTTACGATTCAGGGGACACTGAAGCTTTCTTT	CASSPYDSGDTEAFF
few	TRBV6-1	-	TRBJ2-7	TGTGCCAGCCTATGGAGGGCAGGTACTCCCAACGAGCAGTACTTC	CASLWRAGTPNEQYF
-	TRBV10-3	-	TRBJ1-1	TGTGCCATCAGCCAAAGAGTGAACACTGAAGCTTTCTTT	CAISQRVNTEAFF
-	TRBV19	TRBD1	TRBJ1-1	TGTGCCAGTAGTATCCGAGGACAGGGGGCGAACACTGAAGCTTTCTTT	CASSIRGQGANTEAFF
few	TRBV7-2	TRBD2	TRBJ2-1	TGTGCCAGCAGCTTAGTGGGGCTAGCGGCCTACAATGAGCAGTTCTTC	CASSLVGLAAYNEQFF
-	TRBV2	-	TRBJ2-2	TGTGCCAGCAGTGATTTAGGGGCAAGCACCGGGGAGCTGTTTTTT	CASSDLGASTGELFF
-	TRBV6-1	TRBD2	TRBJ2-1	TGTGCCAGCAGAATTAGCGGGAGCTCCTACAATGAGCAGTTCTTC	CASRISGSSYNEQFF
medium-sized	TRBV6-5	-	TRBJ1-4	TGTGCCAGCAGTTACTCGTACCCAGTCGAAAAACTGTTTTTT	CASSYSYPVEKLFF
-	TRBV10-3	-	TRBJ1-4	TGTGCCATCAGTGAGATTCAGGGCCCTCCTCTTGGGCTGTTTTTT	CAISEIQGPPLGLFF
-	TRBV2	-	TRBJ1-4	TGTGCCAGCAAACAGCTCGCAACTAATGAAAAACTGTTTTTT	CASKQLATNEKLFF
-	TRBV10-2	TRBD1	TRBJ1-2	TGCGCCAGCAGGGGACAGAACTATGGCTACACCTTC	CASRGQNYGYTF
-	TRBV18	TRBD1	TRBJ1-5	TGTGCCAGCTCACCATTGCAGGGGGATCAGCCCCAGCATTTT	CASSPLQGDQPQHF
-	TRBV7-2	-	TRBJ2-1	TGTGCCAGCAGCTTAGGCGGAGAGAATGAGCAGTTCTTC	CASSLGGENEQFF
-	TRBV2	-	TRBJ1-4	TGTGCCAGCACCGAAAGACAGCTCGGAACGCGGGAAGAACTGTTTTTT	CASTERQLGTREELFF
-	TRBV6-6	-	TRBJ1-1	TGTGCCAGCAGTTACTCGAAACAGGGTTTCACTGAAGCTTTCTTT	CASSYSKQGFTEAFF
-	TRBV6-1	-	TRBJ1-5	TGTGCCAGCAGTGTACAGGGAAACAATCAGCCCCAGCATTTT	CASSVQGNNQPQHF
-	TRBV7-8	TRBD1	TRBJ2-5	TGTGCCAGCAGCCTATCGATCCAGGGGGCACAGACCCAGTACTTC	CASSLSIQGAQTQYF
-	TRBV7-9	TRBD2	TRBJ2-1	TGTGCCAGCAGTCCCCGACTAGCGGGAGAGGGGAATGAGCAGTTCTTC	CASSPRLAGEGNEQFF
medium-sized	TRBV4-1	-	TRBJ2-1	TGCGCCAGCAGCCTCGGGGTTTACAATGAGCAGTTCTTC	CASSLGVYNEQFF
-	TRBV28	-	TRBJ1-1	TGTGCCAGCAGTTCCGCGGGGACTAACGCTGAAGCTTTCTTT	CASSSAGTNAEAFF
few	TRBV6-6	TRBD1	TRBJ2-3	TGTGCCAGCAGTTCGCCGGGACAGGGGAAGGGAGATACGCAGTATTTT	CASSSPGQGKGDTQYF
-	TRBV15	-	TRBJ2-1	TGTGCCACCAGCAGATGGAGGGCTCTCAATGAGCAGTTCTTC	CATSRWRALNEQFF
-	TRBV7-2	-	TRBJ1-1	TGTGCCAGCAGCTACCAGCCGGGACAGAACACTGAAGCTTTCTTT	CASSYQPGQNTEAFF
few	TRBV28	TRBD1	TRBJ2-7	TGTGCCAGCACCCGAACCGGACAGGGGACCTACGAGCAGTACTTC	CASTRTGQGTYEQYF
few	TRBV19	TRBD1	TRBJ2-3	TGTGCCAGCAGCATCGGACAGGGCACAGATACGCAGTATTTT	CASSIGQGTDTQYF
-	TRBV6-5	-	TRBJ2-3	TGTGCCAGCAGTTATTTTTATAGTACCACAGATACGCAGTATTTT	CASSYFYSTTDTQYF
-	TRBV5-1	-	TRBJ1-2	TGCGCCAGCAGTCGTCAGGGTGGCGAGGGCTACACCTTC	CASSRQGGEGYTF